This entry features one T cell receptor beta chain sequence. Sequencing used immunoSEQ multiplex PCR; TCRdb keeps in-frame clones, though not all of them. Of some 200,000 clones in the sample, 94% are singletons; the top ten hold 0.6% to 0.9%. This sample was included in a study of blood T cell repertoires in COVID-19. Study-wide background: Sources were T cells, B-cell-depleted T cells, or PBMCs; the material itself was cDNA or gDNA.

The CDR3 is made up of 14 amino acids. Looked up from germline, CDR1 is SGHNT and CDR2 is YYREEE (reference sequence). Trimming took 6 bases from V and 0 from J, leaving 13 bases between them. The sequenced material came from peripheral blood. The chain carries TRBV5-4 and TRBJ2-7; unclear D gene. The origin of this receptor is a man younger than 45 with COVID-19, enrolled during active disease. The DNA of the CDR3 is TGTGCCAGCAACCGGGTCCCGAGCTCCTACGAGCAGTACTTC. This encodes CASNRVPSSYEQYF.